The 15 T cell receptor beta chains below come from one sample, sequenced in a study of T cell responses to AZD1222 COVID-19 vaccine. The protocol was immunoSEQ multiplex PCR, while the TCRdb copy is restricted to in-frame clones and leaves out a portion. The profile shows about 130,000 clones, about 87% of them singletons. The sample was peripheral blood, taken on day 0 of AZD1222 vaccination. The receptor set was obtained from an adult in good health.

The chain is built from TRBV3-1 (or the pseudogene TRBV3-2) and TRBJ2-1; TRBD2 matches at 9 bases. After removal of 1 base from V and 0 bases from J, the junction contained 7 bases not matched to a gene. The CDR3 has 18 amino acids. Germline V gene lookup returns CDR1 LGHDT and CDR2 YNNKEL (reference sequence). CDR3 amino acids: CASSQARTSEPSYNEQFF. Written as DNA, the CDR3 is TGTGCCAGCAGCCAAGCACGGACTAGCGAGCCCTCCTACAATGAGCAGTTCTTC.

The chain couples TRBV3-1 (or the pseudogene TRBV3-2) to TRBJ2-1; possibly TRBD2 for D (5 bases). This CDR3 region has 17 residues. Germline V gene sequence: CDR1 LGHDT, CDR2 YNNKEL (reference sequence). The V end was cut by 0 bases, the J end by 1 base, with 13 bases between. CDR3 residues: CASSQDSGGYSYNEQFF. The CDR3 DNA is TGTGCCAGCAGCCAAGATTCGGGCGGGTATTCCTACAATGAGCAGTTCTTC.

This clone turned up a few times. The V gene is TRBV24-1, the J gene TRBJ1-1; tentatively, D is TRBD1 (5 bases). The CDR3 contains 12 residues. Germline V gene data show CDR1 as KGHDR and CDR2 as SFDVKD. V was trimmed by 3 bases and J by 8 bases, leaving 9 bases between them. This chain's CDR3 is CATSDVEGEAFF. CDR3 DNA sequence: TGTGCCACCAGTGATGTGGAGGGGGAAGCTTTCTTT.

This chain links TRBV6-5 with TRBJ1-1; tentative D call: TRBD1 (5 bases). CDR1 and CDR2 (germline): MNHEY, SVGAGI. This CDR3 has 13 amino acids. Trimming left V 7 bases short and J 4 bases short, with 13 bases between. The CDR3 spells CASNRWGGTEAFF. CDR3 DNA sequence: TGTGCCAGCAACCGATGGGGCGGCACTGAAGCTTTCTTT.

The rearrangement links TRBV2 to TRBJ1-1, with D possibly TRBD1 on 5 matching bases. The CDR3 runs to 14 residues. Trimming stripped 1 base from V and 13 bases from J, with 19 bases between. Germline V gene data show CDR1 as SNHLY and CDR2 as FYNNEI. CDR3 sequence (DNA): TGTGCCAGCAGTGAAGTCGGGGCGCGGGCTTCTCTTTTCTTT. Translation: CASSEVGARASLFF.

The chain recombines TRBV5-5 with TRBJ1-1; D might be TRBD1 (5 bases). Trimming shortened V by 3 bases and J by 0 bases, and 12 bases separated the two germline ends. The CDR3 length is 15 residues. CDR1 and CDR2 from the germline V gene are SGHKS and YYEKEE (reference sequence). The CDR3 spells CASSSQQTVNTEAFF. The CDR3 DNA is TGTGCCAGCAGCTCTCAACAGACAGTGAACACTGAAGCTTTCTTT.

A remark on this clone: Other DNA sequences within the sample encode an identical CDR3. This sequence joins TRBV6-5 and TRBJ1-2; D gene ambiguous. Trimming pared 3 bases from V and 4 bases from J, leaving 9 bases between. Per the germline V gene, CDR1 is MNHEY and CDR2 is SVGAGI. The CDR3 spans 13 residues. CDR3 bases: TGTGCCAGCAGTTATCGGGATCGCTATGGCTACACCTTC. Protein product: CASSYRDRYGYTF.

The V call is TRBV10-3, the J call TRBJ1-2; no firm D call. The length of the CDR3 is 15 residues. Germline V gives CDR1 ENHRY, CDR2 SYGVKD. Deletions cut 6 bases from V and 3 bases from J, with 17 bases between. CDR3 sequence reads: CAISDLGLPHYGYTF. The CDR3 DNA sequence: TGTGCCATCAGCGACCTTGGACTCCCCCACTATGGCTACACCTTC.

The chain joins TRBV15 to TRBJ1-1; no clear D gene. The CDR3 totals 13 residues. Germline V gene lookup returns CDR1 LNHNV and CDR2 YYDKDF (reference sequence). V was shortened by 4 bases and J by 0 bases, with 6 bases between the two germline ends. The CDR3 DNA reads TGTGCCACCAGCACGTTAATGAACACTGAAGCTTTCTTT. Its protein is CATSTLMNTEAFF. Full variable domain (remainder filled in from reference TRBV15 and TRBJ1-1): DAMVIQNPRYQVTQFGKPVTLSCSQTLNHNVMYWYQQKSSQAPKLLFHYYDKDFNNEADTPDNFQSRRPNTSFCFLDIRSPGLGDTAMYLCATSTLMNTEAFFGQGTRLTVV.

V and J are TRBV11-3 and TRBJ2-7; 9 nucleotides agree with TRBD1. In germline, CDR1 is SGHNT, CDR2 YENEEA. The CDR3 spans 15 residues. The J segment lost 5 bases and the V segment lost 4 bases, leaving 9 bases of the junction unmatched. The CDR3 DNA sequence: TGTGCCAGCAGCTCGTGGGACAGGGCGGGTCACGAGCAGTACTTC. Encoded protein: CASSSWDRAGHEQYF.

V usage is TRBV5-4 and J usage is TRBJ2-5; D is possibly TRBD2 (5 bases). This CDR3 region has 15 residues. Germline values: CDR1 SGHNT, CDR2 YYREEE (reference sequence). V gave up 0 bases and J gave up 4 bases, with 13 bases separating them. In DNA form, the CDR3 reads TGTGCCAGCAGCTTGGATTCTTTCGGAGGAGAGACCCAGTACTTC. Its translation: CASSLDSFGGETQYF.

CDR3 bases: TGTGCCTGGAGTGTATCCCAGGGCTGGGGCACTGAAGCTTTCTTT. As protein: CAWSVSQGWGTEAFF. This chain uses TRBV30 with TRBJ1-1; the D gene is possibly TRBD1 (5 bases). In germline, CDR1 is GTSNPN, CDR2 SVGIG (reference sequence). Trimming took 0 bases from V and 4 from J, leaving 15 bases between them. The CDR3 runs 15 residues.

The chain is built from TRBV6-5 and TRBJ1-1; D is unclear. The length of the CDR3 is 15 residues. Per the germline V gene, CDR1 is MNHEY and CDR2 is SVGAGI. Trimming took 2 bases from V and 2 from J, leaving 12 bases between them. This chain's CDR3 is CASSYGPWANTEAFF. The CDR3 region has the DNA TGTGCCAGCAGTTACGGACCCTGGGCAAACACTGAAGCTTTCTTT.

The sample holds a few counts of this clone. V gene TRBV2 combines with J gene TRBJ1-1, with D hard to call. CDR1 is SNHLY and CDR2 is FYNNEI in the germline V gene. Trimming took off 8 bases at V and 1 base at J, with 8 bases between the two ends. CDR3 length: 12 residues. CDR3 in amino acids: CASGGRNTEAFF. CDR3 in DNA: TGTGCCAGCGGCGGTAGGAACACTGAAGCTTTCTTT.

The chain couples TRBV4-1 to TRBJ1-4; 10 bases are shared with TRBD1. Germline assignment: CDR1 MGHRA and CDR2 YSYEKL. The CDR3 is 16 residues long. V was pared by 4 bases and J by 8 bases, with 10 bases of the junction left unmatched. The CDR3 DNA reads as TGCGCCAGCAGCCCTCCTTCCGGGACAGGGGCCGAAAAACTGTTTTTT. Its translation: CASSPPSGTGAEKLFF.